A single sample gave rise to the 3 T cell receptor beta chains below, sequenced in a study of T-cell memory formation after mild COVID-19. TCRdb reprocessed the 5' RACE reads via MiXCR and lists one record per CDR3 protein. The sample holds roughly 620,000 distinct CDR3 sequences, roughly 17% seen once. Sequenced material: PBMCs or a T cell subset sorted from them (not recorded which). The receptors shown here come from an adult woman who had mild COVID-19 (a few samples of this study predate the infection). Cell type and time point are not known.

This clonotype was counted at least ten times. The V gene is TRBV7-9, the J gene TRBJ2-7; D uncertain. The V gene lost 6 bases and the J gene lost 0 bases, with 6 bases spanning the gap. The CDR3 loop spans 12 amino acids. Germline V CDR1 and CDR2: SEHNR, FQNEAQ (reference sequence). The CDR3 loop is CASSSNSYEQYF. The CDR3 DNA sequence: TGTGCCAGCAGTTCCAACTCCTACGAGCAGTACTTC.

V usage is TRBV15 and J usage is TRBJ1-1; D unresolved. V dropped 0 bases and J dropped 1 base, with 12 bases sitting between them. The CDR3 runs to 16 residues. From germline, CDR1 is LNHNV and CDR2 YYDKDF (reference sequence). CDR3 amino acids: CATSRDPGMTNTEAFF. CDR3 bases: TGTGCCACCAGCAGAGACCCGGGGATGACGAACACTGAAGCTTTCTTT.

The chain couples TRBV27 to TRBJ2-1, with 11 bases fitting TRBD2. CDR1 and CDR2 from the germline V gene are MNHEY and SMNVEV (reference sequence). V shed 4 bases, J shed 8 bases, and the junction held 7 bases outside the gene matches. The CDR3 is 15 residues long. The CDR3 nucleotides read TGTGCCAGCAGTTCCGGGACTAGCGGCTGGGATGAGCAGTTCTTC. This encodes CASSSGTSGWDEQFF.